Described below is a single T cell receptor (beta chain) sequence and its context. Its specificity is not known. CDR3 length equals 15 residues. CDR1 and CDR2 from the germline V gene are KGHDR and SFDVKD. The J segment lost 7 bases and the V segment lost 6 bases, leaving 8 bases of the junction unmatched. This sample is part of a study of T-cell memory formation after mild COVID-19. Study in general: Each donor largely had its own TCR clusters.

General study points: A balance of CD4 and CD8 characterized clones contracting day 15 to 85, whereas later expanders leaned CD4+. Mainly in CM and EM were contracting CD4+ clones; CD8+ were in EMRA.

Using its own MiXCR run on the 5' RACE reads, TCRdb lists one record per CDR3 protein. This table holds 580,000 or so distinct CDR3 sequences, roughly a sixth found once. This TCR was sampled from an adult woman who had mild COVID-19 (a few samples of this study predate the infection). Cell type and time point are not known. The chain links TRBV24-1 to TRBJ2-2, with 9 positions matching TRBD2. Sequenced: PBMCs or a T cell subset sorted from them (not recorded which). This chain's CDR3 is CATSPSGAGGGELFF. The CDR3 region has the DNA TGTGCCACCAGTCCTAGCGGGGCAGGAGGCGGGGAGCTGTTTTTT.